A single sample gave rise to the 30 T cell receptor beta chains below, sequenced in a study of blood T cell repertoires in COVID-19. Sequenced by immunoSEQ multiplex PCR; TCRdb stores in-frame clones only, minus some. The table records roughly 70,000 clones, around 90% of them present only once. Source material: peripheral blood. Receptor source: a human donor in a cohort sampled during active COVID-19.

This sequence joins TRBV19 and TRBJ2-3; a possible D gene is TRBD2 (7 bases). The CDR3 is made up of 17 amino acids. Trimming shortened V by 1 base and J by 6 bases, and 20 bases separated the two germline ends. Per the germline V gene, CDR1 is LNHDA and CDR2 is SQIVND (reference sequence). The CDR3 region has the DNA TGTGCCAGTAGTATAGGTCCCTGGGGGGGGCTCGTCGATACGCAGTATTTT. Its protein product is CASSIGPWGGLVDTQYF.

This sequence joins TRBV12-3 or TRBV12-4 and TRBJ1-4; D is undetermined. This CDR3 has 12 residues. V was clipped by 3 bases and J by 6 bases, with 5 bases between them. This CDR3 is CASSFPDEKLFF. CDR3 nucleotides: TGTGCCAGCAGTTTTCCGGATGAAAAACTGTTTTTT.

The V call is TRBV3-1 (or the pseudogene TRBV3-2), the J call TRBJ2-7; weak D call: TRBD1 (5 bases). The CDR3 is 13 amino acids. V shed 1 base and J shed 9 bases, with 13 bases lying between them. Germline V lookup: CDR1 LGHDT, CDR2 YNNKEL (reference sequence). This CDR3 is CASSQVLQDRQYF. The DNA for the CDR3 is TGTGCCAGCAGCCAAGTCCTACAGGATCGGCAGTACTTC.

This clone was seen only once. V is TRBV6-2 or TRBV6-3 and J is TRBJ2-4; 8 nucleotides match TRBD2. Germline V gene lookup returns CDR1 MNHEY and CDR2 SVGEGT. Germline trimming cut 6 bases from V and 9 bases from J; bases unmatched to any gene: 13. This CDR3 spans 15 amino acids. The chain's CDR3 is CASSPAGSGGGIQYF. The CDR3 DNA reads TGTGCCAGCAGCCCGGCTGGCTCGGGGGGGGGCATTCAGTACTTC.

The chain combines TRBV3-1 (or the pseudogene TRBV3-2) with TRBJ2-5; possible D gene TRBD2, 5 bases. This CDR3 is 14 amino acids long. Germline lookup yields CDR1 LGHDT and CDR2 YNNKEL (reference sequence). V was pared by 2 bases and J by 5 bases, with 12 bases between. As DNA, the CDR3 is TGTGCCAGCAGCCAACAACCACGAGGGGAGACCCAGTACTTC. Translated, it gives CASSQQPRGETQYF.

This chain uses TRBV6-1 with TRBJ1-2, with 9 bases fitting TRBD1. The V gene end was trimmed by 1 base and the J gene end by 8 bases; junction bases not matched to a gene: 5. The germline gives CDR1 MNHNS, CDR2 SASEGT. The CDR3 has 14 residues. The CDR3 nucleotides are TGTGCCAGCAGTGAAGGGACAGGGGCGATGGGCTACACCTTC. Translated: CASSEGTGAMGYTF.

This chain joins TRBV7-9 and TRBJ2-2; tentative D call: TRBD2 (6 bases). This CDR3 is built from 16 residues. Germline V CDR1 and CDR2: SEHNR, FQNEAQ (reference sequence). V dropped 4 bases and J dropped 2 bases, with 14 bases sitting between them. Here the CDR3 DNA reads TGTGCCAGCAGCTGGGGCGCTAGCGTCAACACCGGGGAGCTGTTTTTT. This translates into CASSWGASVNTGELFF.

CDR3 nucleotide sequence: TGTGCCAGCAGAGCGGGAGTGAGCACAGATACGCAGTATTTT. Translation gives CASRAGVSTDTQYF. The chain joins TRBV6-5 to TRBJ2-3, with 8 nucleotides matching TRBD2. J gave up 0 bases and V 6 bases, and 2 bases lay outside the gene matches. The CDR3 covers 14 residues. Germline lookup yields CDR1 MNHEY and CDR2 SVGAGI.

The chain carries TRBV12-3 or TRBV12-4 and TRBJ2-3; the match to TRBD2 covers 7 bases. V dropped 11 bases and J dropped 4; count of bases not matched to a gene: 9. This CDR3 spans 13 amino acids. Here the CDR3 reads CACKREVADTQYF. The CDR3 DNA reads as TGTGCCTGCAAACGGGAGGTTGCAGATACGCAGTATTTT.

The V call is TRBV27, the J call TRBJ1-6; maybe TRBD1 (6 bases). The length of the CDR3 is 15 residues. V was clipped by 3 bases and J by 5 bases, with 11 bases between them. CDR1 and CDR2 (germline): MNHEY, SMNVEV (reference sequence). This CDR3 reads CASSLRGGNNSPLHF. CDR3 nucleotides: TGTGCCAGCAGTTTGAGGGGGGGGAATAATTCACCCCTCCACTTT.

V is TRBV7-9 and J is TRBJ1-5; 10 positions match TRBD1. The V and J ends lost 4 bases and 3 bases, in that order; junction bases with no gene match: 12. Germline assignment: CDR1 SEHNR and CDR2 FQNEAQ (reference sequence). CDR3 length: 18 residues. The CDR3 reads CASSYDRGTGVFNQPQHF. The CDR3, as DNA: TGTGCCAGCAGCTACGATAGAGGGACAGGGGTCTTCAATCAGCCCCAGCATTTT. The variable domain in full, completed from reference TRBV7-9 and TRBJ1-5, reads DTGVSQNPRHKITKRGQNVTFRCDPISEHNRLYWYRQTLGQGPEFLTYFQNEAQLEKSRLLSDRFSAERPKGSFSTLEIQRTEQGDSAMYLCASSYDRGTGVFNQPQHFGDGTRLSIL.

This chain joins TRBV3-1 (or the pseudogene TRBV3-2) and TRBJ2-1; TRBD2 is a possible D gene (6 bases). Trimming took 3 bases from V and 14 from J, leaving 14 bases between them. This CDR3 spans 12 amino acids. Germline CDR1 reads LGHDT; CDR2 reads YNNKEL (reference sequence). Here the CDR3 DNA reads TGTGCCAGCAGCCAGACCTTGCGGGAAAAGTTCTTC. It encodes CASSQTLREKFF.

V and J are TRBV19 and TRBJ1-2, with a possible D match to TRBD1 (6 bases). V lost 10 bases to trimming and J lost 6 bases, with 9 bases between them. CDR3 size: 10 residues. Germline CDR1 and CDR2: LNHDA and SQIVND (reference sequence). The CDR3 spells CATWGHGYTF. The CDR3 DNA sequence: TGTGCCACTTGGGGGCATGGCTACACCTTC. The whole variable domain, filled in from reference TRBV19 and TRBJ1-2, reads DGGITQSPKYLFRKEGQNVTLSCEQNLNHDAMYWYRQDPGQGLRLIYYSQIVNDFQKGDIAEGYSVSREKKESFPLTVTSAQKNPTAFYLCATWGHGYTFGSGTRLTVV.

The table lists this clone with a count of one. V usage is TRBV6-5 and J usage is TRBJ1-6, with 7 bases aligning to TRBD1. Looked up from germline, CDR1 is MNHEY and CDR2 is SVGAGI. The CDR3 extends over 15 amino acids. Unmatched junction bases numbered 8, after V lost 6 bases and J lost 6 bases. The CDR3 coding sequence is TGTGCCAGCAGAACGATCTGGGACAGTAATTCACCCCTCCACTTT. Amino acid sequence: CASRTIWDSNSPLHF.

The chain joins TRBV7-9 to TRBJ2-7; 7 positions agree with TRBD1. CDR1 and CDR2 from the germline V gene are SEHNR and FQNEAQ (reference sequence). This CDR3 comprises 15 residues. V trimming: 2 bases; J trimming: 1 base; junction bases outside the gene matches: 5. The CDR3 DNA follows: TGTGCCAGCAGCTTAAGGGACAGCGGTTCCTACGAGCAGTACTTC. It is translated as CASSLRDSGSYEQYF.

The J gene is TRBJ1-1, the V gene TRBV30; tentatively, D is TRBD1 (6 bases). Trimming removed 2 bases from V and 5 bases from J, with 12 bases in between. This CDR3 is 13 amino acids long. CDR1 and CDR2 from the germline V gene are GTSNPN and SVGIG (reference sequence). In DNA form, the CDR3 reads TGTGCCTGGAGTTTAACAGGGAATACTGAAGCTTTCTTT. Amino acid sequence: CAWSLTGNTEAFF.

The CDR3 DNA sequence: TGTGCCAGCAGTCGTGCCGGGACAGCCTACGAGCAGTACGTC. Amino acid sequence: CASSRAGTAYEQYV. This sequence joins TRBV28 and TRBJ2-7, with 7 nucleotides matching TRBD1. V lost 5 bases, J lost 2 bases, and 6 bases stayed unmatched. The CDR3 is 14 residues long. Germline V CDR1 and CDR2: MDHEN, SYDVKM.

The rearrangement uses TRBV7-2 and TRBJ1-5; D is perhaps TRBD1 (5 bases). This CDR3 is 17 amino acids long. V dropped 1 base and J dropped 5 bases, with 18 bases sitting between them. Germline values: CDR1 SGHTA, CDR2 FQGNSA. For the CDR3, the DNA is TGTGCCAGCAGCTTAGGCGCCAGGGTAGGGGTCGATCAGCCCCAGCATTTT. This codes for CASSLGARVGVDQPQHF.

The chain employs TRBV28 and TRBJ2-3; no clear D gene. Germline V CDR1 and CDR2: MDHEN, SYDVKM. The V and J ends lost 3 bases and 1 base respectively, with 8 bases between them. CDR3 length equals 14 residues. The CDR3 sequence: CASSFLSGTDTQYF. Written as DNA, the CDR3 is TGTGCCAGCAGTTTTCTTTCAGGCACAGATACGCAGTATTTT.

Points on this clone: The junction departs from the called germline gene at one end, perhaps through a read error. This sequence joins TRBV7-7 and TRBJ2-5; TRBD1 might be the D (6 bases). The CDR3 loop spans 16 amino acids. Germline CDR1 reads SSHAT; CDR2 reads FNYEAQ (reference sequence). The CDR3 sequence is CASSLDQVAGEETQYF. DNA of the CDR3: TGTGCTAGCAGCTTAGACCAGGTCGCAGGGGAGGAGACCCAGTACTTC.

The V call is TRBV10-3, the J call TRBJ1-3; no clear D gene. The CDR3 contains 12 residues. Trimming pared 6 bases from V and 0 bases from J, leaving 3 bases between. CDR1 ENHRY and CDR2 SYGVKD come from the germline V gene. Here the CDR3 reads CAISSSGNTIYF. CDR3 DNA: TGTGCCATCAGCAGCTCTGGAAACACCATATATTTT.

The CDR3 bases are TGTGCCAGCAGCTTCCTCGTCAATGAAAAACTGTTTTTT. Its translation: CASSFLVNEKLFF. The genes are TRBV11-2 and TRBJ1-4; D is uncertain. Trimming pared 3 bases from V and 5 bases from J, leaving 7 bases between. The CDR3 runs 13 residues. CDR1 SGHAT and CDR2 FQNNGV come from the germline V gene.

J is TRBJ2-3 and V is TRBV23-1; 13 bases line up with TRBD2. TRBV23-1 is an open reading frame, and its role is uncertain. This CDR3 is built from 17 residues. V trimming: 2 bases; J trimming: 2 bases; junction bases outside the gene matches: 4. CDR3 in amino acids: CASSQPGTSGITDTQYF. The CDR3 DNA reads as TGCGCCAGCAGTCAACCTGGGACTAGCGGGATCACAGATACGCAGTATTTT.

This clone was recorded only once. CDR3 sequence reads: CASSIPREGTGTLTPLDTEAFF. The CDR3 DNA follows: TGTGCCAGTAGTATACCCCGGGAAGGCACCGGAACACTGACACCCCTGGACACTGAAGCTTTCTTT. The rearrangement joins TRBV19 to TRBJ1-1; D uncertain. The germline CDR1 and CDR2 sequences are LNHDA and SQIVND (reference sequence). The CDR3 consists of 22 residues. V was clipped by 2 bases and J by 3 bases, with 34 bases between them.

The chain is built from TRBV19 and TRBJ2-1; a weak D match, TRBD2 (6 bases). V was shortened by 3 bases and J by 6 bases, with 15 bases between the two germline ends. The CDR3 sequence is 15 residues long. CDR1 is LNHDA and CDR2 is SQIVND in the germline V gene (reference sequence). The CDR3 here is CASSIWRVGGNEQFF. In DNA, the CDR3 is TGTGCCAGTAGTATTTGGAGGGTGGGAGGCAATGAGCAGTTCTTC. Full variable domain (missing parts from reference TRBV19 and TRBJ2-1): DGGITQSPKYLFRKEGQNVTLSCEQNLNHDAMYWYRQDPGQGLRLIYYSQIVNDFQKGDIAEGYSVSREKKESFPLTVTSAQKNPTAFYLCASSIWRVGGNEQFFGPGTRLTVL.

The chain recombines TRBV10-2 with TRBJ1-2; the D gene is possibly TRBD1 (5 bases). Germline values: CDR1 WSHSY, CDR2 SAAADI. This CDR3 region has 13 residues. Trimming took off 3 bases at V and 6 bases at J, with 11 bases between the two ends. This chain's CDR3 is CASSDPMGHGYTF. In nucleotides, the CDR3 is TGCGCCAGCAGTGACCCCATGGGGCATGGCTACACCTTC.

The table lists this clone with a count of one. This chain links TRBV28 with TRBJ1-2; 7 bases map to TRBD1. The CDR3 runs 16 residues. Trimming cost V 2 bases and J 4 bases; bases outside gene matches: 10. Germline loops: CDR1 MDHEN, CDR2 SYDVKM. The CDR3 spells CASSLGQGGIGYGYTF. The CDR3 nucleotides are TGTGCCAGCAGTTTAGGGCAGGGGGGCATAGGCTATGGCTACACCTTC.

CDR3 DNA sequence: TGCGCCAGCAGCTTGACGGACTCCTCTGAAGCTTTCTTT. Its translation is CASSLTDSSEAFF. The chain employs TRBV5-1 and TRBJ1-1, with D hard to call. Germline CDR1 is SGHRS and CDR2 is YFSETQ. Trimming cost V 1 base and J 6 bases, with 10 bases left between them. This CDR3 has 13 amino acids.

This rearrangement joins TRBV20-1 to TRBJ2-3; D gene uncertain. The ends were cut back, 3 bases at V and 7 bases at J, with 8 bases in the middle. The length of the CDR3 is 11 residues. CDR1 is DFQATT, CDR2 SNEGSKA, per germline (reference sequence). CDR3 loop: CSASRENTQYF. In DNA, the CDR3 is TGCAGTGCTAGTCGCGAAAATACGCAGTATTTT.

The rearrangement joins TRBV11-3 to TRBJ2-3, with D unclear. The germline V gene has CDR1 SGHNT and CDR2 YENEEA. V was pared by 1 base and J by 5 bases, with 10 bases between. The CDR3 covers 14 residues. The CDR3 is CASSLGREVDTQYF. CDR3 nucleotide sequence: TGTGCCAGCAGCTTAGGACGAGAGGTAGATACGCAGTATTTT.